This T cell receptor (beta chain) was retrieved from a study of post-analysis software for immune sequencing data. Study-level background: Both relapsing-remitting and secondary progressive multiple sclerosis featured among the disease courses, as did progressive-relapsing multiple sclerosis.

Of note for this clonotype: Its antigen is as yet unknown.

Notes on the study in general: With TRBV5-6, TRBV5-1 and TRBV20-1 included, about five TRBV segments were more frequent in patients than in controls.

CDR3 size: 18 residues. V was cut by 0 bases and J by 3 bases, with 15 bases left in between. Germline CDR1 and CDR2: LGHNA and YSLEER. cDNA libraries for TCR beta contained unique molecular identifiers. From the PCR reads, TCRdb called clonotypes with MiXCR, one entry per CDR3 protein. The sample carries hundreds of thousands of distinct CDR3 sequences, less than 35% recorded once. This receptor was obtained from a girl between 5 and 17 years old with multiple sclerosis. The specimen was blood. The chain couples TRBV4-3 to TRBJ1-6; the D is unclear. CDR3: CASSQEGGIRLYNSPLHF. The CDR3 coding sequence is TGCGCCAGCAGCCAAGAAGGCGGAATTAGGCTCTATAATTCACCCCTCCACTTT.